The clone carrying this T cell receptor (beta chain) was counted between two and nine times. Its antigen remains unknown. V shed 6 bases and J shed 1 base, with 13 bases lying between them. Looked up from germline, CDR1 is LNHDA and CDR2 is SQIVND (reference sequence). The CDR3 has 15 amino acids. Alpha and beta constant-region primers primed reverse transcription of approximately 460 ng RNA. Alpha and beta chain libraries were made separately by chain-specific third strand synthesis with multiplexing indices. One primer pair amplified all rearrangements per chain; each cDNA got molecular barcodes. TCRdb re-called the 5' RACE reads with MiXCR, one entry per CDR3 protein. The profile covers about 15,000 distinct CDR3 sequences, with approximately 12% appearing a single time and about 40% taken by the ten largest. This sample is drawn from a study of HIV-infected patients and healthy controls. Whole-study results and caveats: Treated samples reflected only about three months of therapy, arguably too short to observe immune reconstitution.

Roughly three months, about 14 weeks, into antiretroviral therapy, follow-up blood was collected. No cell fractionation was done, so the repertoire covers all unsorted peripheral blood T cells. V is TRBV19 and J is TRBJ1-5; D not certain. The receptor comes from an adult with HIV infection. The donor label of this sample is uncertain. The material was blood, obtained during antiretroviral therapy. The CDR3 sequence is CASSRDGRSNQPQHF. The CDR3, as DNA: TGTGCCAGTAGCCGCGACGGGCGCAGCAATCAGCCCCAGCATTTT.